What follows is one TCR beta chain and its context. The sample originates from a study of blood T cell repertoires in COVID-19. Background on the study: Specimens from acute and convalescent COVID-19 originated in the United States, Italy and Spain. The analysed material was cDNA or gDNA that came from T cells, B-cell-depleted T cells, or PBMCs.

Authors' processing steps: Using reference gene primer amplification, nucleated cell counts were estimated. Generated by immunoSEQ multiplex PCR, the TCRdb table keeps only in-frame clones and is missing some. That table supplies the V and J calls and clone size; D and trimming were determined from the DNA. The data show 250,000 to 300,000 clones, approximately 86% seen once. Trimming left V 9 bases short and J 6 bases short, with 10 bases between. The germline V gene encodes CDR1 ENHRY and CDR2 SYGVKD. This CDR3 is 11 amino acids long. V is TRBV10-3 and J is TRBJ2-3; D is possibly TRBD2 (5 bases). This receptor was obtained from a woman aged 45-59 years who had recovered from COVID-19. Sequencing was carried out using peripheral blood. CDR3 amino acids: CAMMGGDTQYF. DNA for the CDR3: TGTGCCATGATGGGCGGGGATACGCAGTATTTT.